The 13 T cell receptor beta chains below all came from one sample that was sequenced in a study of T cell responses to AZD1222 COVID-19 vaccine. Data came from immunoSEQ multiplex PCR; TCRdb stores just in-frame clones and leaves some out. The profile shows over 150,000 clones, roughly 92% of them singletons. Sample: peripheral blood, taken on day 0 of AZD1222 vaccination. These receptors all stem from an adult in good health.

The CDR3 DNA reads TGTGCCAGTAGTATAGATCTCCCCGACATCAACTATGGCTACACCTTC. Protein sequence: CASSIDLPDINYGYTF. The rearrangement uses TRBV19 and TRBJ1-2, with unresolved D. This CDR3 region has 16 residues. V shed 0 bases and J shed 2 bases, with 13 bases lying between them. The germline V gene encodes CDR1 LNHDA and CDR2 SQIVND (reference sequence).

The CDR3: CASSSTPGTEAFF. The CDR3 DNA follows: TGCGCCAGCAGCTCCACCCCCGGCACTGAAGCTTTCTTT. The gene calls are TRBV5-1 and TRBJ1-1; no clear D gene. The CDR3 totals 13 residues. Per germline, CDR1 SGHRS and CDR2 YFSETQ. With 3 bases removed from V and 4 bases from J, the gap between germline ends came to 10 bases.

This chain connects TRBV6-1 to TRBJ2-2; 11 bases fit TRBD2. Trimming took 4 bases from V and 5 from J; bases not matched to a gene: 6. The CDR3 covers 16 residues. Looked up from germline, CDR1 is MNHNS and CDR2 is SASEGT. This CDR3 reads CASSVRPSGRTGELFF. In DNA form, the CDR3 reads TGTGCCAGCAGTGTTAGGCCTAGCGGGAGGACCGGGGAGCTGTTTTTT.

V gene TRBV25-1 combines with J gene TRBJ1-2; 12 bases fit TRBD1. The CDR3 covers 17 residues. CDR1 is MGHDK, CDR2 SYGVNS, per germline. V shed 1 base and J 2 bases; nucleotides not matched to a gene: 5. CDR3 in amino acids: CASSESGTGGQNYGYTF. In nucleotides, the CDR3 is TGTGCCAGCAGTGAATCTGGGACAGGGGGCCAGAACTATGGCTACACCTTC.

The chain links TRBV6-2 or TRBV6-3 to TRBJ1-1; D is unclear. Germline V gene sequence: CDR1 MNHEY, CDR2 SVGEGT. With 3 bases removed from V and 8 bases from J, the gap between germline ends came to 10 bases. This CDR3 has 12 amino acids. The CDR3 nucleotides read TGTGCCAGCAGTTATGTGACAACCGAAGCTTTCTTT. This sequence encodes CASSYVTTEAFF.

The J gene is TRBJ1-2, the V gene TRBV12-3 or TRBV12-4; the D is unclear. V was pared by 5 bases and J by 5 bases, with 6 bases between. The CDR3 covers 11 residues. In nucleotides, the CDR3 is TGTGCCAGCAGTACCGTATATGGCTACACCTTC. Amino acids: CASSTVYGYTF.

The chain links TRBV11-2 to TRBJ2-7, with 12 bases identical to TRBD2. Germline lookup yields CDR1 SGHAT and CDR2 FQNNGV. The CDR3 runs to 17 residues. The junction had 6 bases not matched to a gene; V was cut back by 3 bases and J by 0 bases. Written as DNA, the CDR3 is TGTGCCAGCAGCTTTCCTAGGACTAGCGGGGACTCCTACGAGCAGTACTTC. As protein: CASSFPRTSGDSYEQYF.

The chain combines TRBV19 with TRBJ2-2; D is unclear. CDR3 size: 13 residues. Germline values: CDR1 LNHDA, CDR2 SQIVND (reference sequence). Trimming removed 3 bases from V and 4 bases from J, with 6 bases in between. The CDR3 sequence: CASSISPTGELFF. CDR3 DNA sequence: TGTGCCAGTAGTATTAGCCCCACCGGGGAGCTGTTTTTT.

V gene TRBV20-1 combines with J gene TRBJ2-5, with 9 nucleotides matching TRBD2. V was pared by 3 bases and J by 2 bases, with 7 bases of the junction left unmatched. The germline CDR1 and CDR2 sequences are DFQATT and SNEGSKA (reference sequence). The CDR3 totals 15 residues. As DNA, the CDR3 is TGCAGTGCTAGTTTTCCGACTAGCGGACAAGAGACCCAGTACTTC. Protein sequence: CSASFPTSGQETQYF.

The V gene is TRBV2, the J gene TRBJ2-7; D possibly corresponds to TRBD1 (6 bases). The V end was cut by 10 bases, the J end by 0 bases, with 16 bases between. Germline V gene lookup returns CDR1 SNHLY and CDR2 FYNNEI. There are 14 residues in the CDR3. The CDR3: CATGSGQPSYEQYF. The CDR3 nucleotides read TGTGCCACGGGGTCTGGACAGCCCTCCTACGAGCAGTACTTC.

The chain couples TRBV4-3 to TRBJ2-1; 11 bases align to TRBD1. The CDR3 is made up of 16 amino acids. Germline-derived CDR1 and CDR2 are LGHNA and YSLEER. V dropped 5 bases and J dropped 6; count of bases not matched to a gene: 9. The DNA of the CDR3 is TGCGCCAGCAGCAAAAGGGCCGGGACAGGGGGCAATGAGCAGTTCTTC. This sequence encodes CASSKRAGTGGNEQFF.

The chain has TRBV4-1 and TRBJ2-7, with TRBD1 as a possible D gene (5 bases). Germline V gene sequence: CDR1 MGHRA, CDR2 YSYEKL. The CDR3 runs 16 residues. V lost 1 base to trimming and J lost 2 bases, with 15 bases between them. CDR3: CASSQAARAGPYEQYF. The CDR3 DNA is TGCGCCAGCAGCCAAGCTGCCAGGGCCGGTCCCTACGAGCAGTACTTC.

With regard to this clone: In the same sample, other DNA sequences code for this CDR3. V is TRBV6-5 and J is TRBJ2-7; 9 nucleotides align to TRBD1. The CDR3 sequence is 14 residues long. The germline CDR1 and CDR2 sequences are MNHEY and SVGAGI. Trimming removed 5 bases from V and 3 bases from J; junction bases left unmatched: 5. The CDR3 bases are TGTGCCAGCAGTCCCGGGACAGGGATCTACGAGCAGTACTTC. Amino acids: CASSPGTGIYEQYF.